This T cell receptor beta chain was observed in a study of blood T cell repertoires in COVID-19. Method: immunoSEQ multiplex PCR; TCRdb's copy keeps in-frame clones and lacks some. This repertoire shows about 40,000 clones, over 80% found once; its top ten account for roughly 10%. The germline CDR1 and CDR2 sequences are SQVTM and ANQGSEA. This CDR3 spans 15 amino acids. V lost 3 bases to trimming and J lost 5 bases; unmatched junction nucleotides: 10. The chain couples TRBV29-1 to TRBJ2-3; 8 bases agree with TRBD1. The sequencing input was peripheral blood. This TCR was sampled from a woman between 70 and 85 years old with acute or convalescent COVID-19. The CDR3: CSVEPQTGALDTQYF. The CDR3 region has the DNA TGCAGCGTTGAGCCCCAGACAGGGGCCCTAGATACGCAGTATTTT.